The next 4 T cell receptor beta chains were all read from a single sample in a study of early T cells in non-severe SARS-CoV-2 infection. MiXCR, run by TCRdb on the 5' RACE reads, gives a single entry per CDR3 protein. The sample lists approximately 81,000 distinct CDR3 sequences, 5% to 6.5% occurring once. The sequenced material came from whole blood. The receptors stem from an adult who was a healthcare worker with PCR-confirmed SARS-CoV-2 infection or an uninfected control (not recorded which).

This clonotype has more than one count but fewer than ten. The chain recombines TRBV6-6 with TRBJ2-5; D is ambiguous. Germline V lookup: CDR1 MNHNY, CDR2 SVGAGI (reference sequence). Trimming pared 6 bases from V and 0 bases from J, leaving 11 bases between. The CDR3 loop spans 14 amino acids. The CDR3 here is CASSRGRNQETQYF. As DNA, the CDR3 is TGTGCCAGCAGCCGAGGACGGAACCAAGAGACCCAGTACTTC.

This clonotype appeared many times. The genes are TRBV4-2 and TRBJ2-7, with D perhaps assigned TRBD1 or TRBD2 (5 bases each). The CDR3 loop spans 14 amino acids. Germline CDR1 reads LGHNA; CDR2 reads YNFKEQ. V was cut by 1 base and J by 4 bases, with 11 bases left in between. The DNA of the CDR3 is TGTGCCAGCAGCCAAGGGACGGGGCGGTACGAGCAGTACTTC. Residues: CASSQGTGRYEQYF.

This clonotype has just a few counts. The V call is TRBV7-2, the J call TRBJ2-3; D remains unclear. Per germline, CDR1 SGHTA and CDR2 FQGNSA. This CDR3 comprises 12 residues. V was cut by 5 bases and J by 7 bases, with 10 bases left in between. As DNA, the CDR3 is TGTGCCAGCAGCCCGGTCGGGCATACGCAGTATTTT. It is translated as CASSPVGHTQYF.

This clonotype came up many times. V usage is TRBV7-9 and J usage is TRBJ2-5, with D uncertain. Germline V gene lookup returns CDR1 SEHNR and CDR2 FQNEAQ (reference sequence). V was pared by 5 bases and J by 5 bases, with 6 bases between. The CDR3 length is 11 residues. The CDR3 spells CASSPHETQYF. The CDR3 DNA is TGTGCCAGCAGCCCCCATGAGACCCAGTACTTC.